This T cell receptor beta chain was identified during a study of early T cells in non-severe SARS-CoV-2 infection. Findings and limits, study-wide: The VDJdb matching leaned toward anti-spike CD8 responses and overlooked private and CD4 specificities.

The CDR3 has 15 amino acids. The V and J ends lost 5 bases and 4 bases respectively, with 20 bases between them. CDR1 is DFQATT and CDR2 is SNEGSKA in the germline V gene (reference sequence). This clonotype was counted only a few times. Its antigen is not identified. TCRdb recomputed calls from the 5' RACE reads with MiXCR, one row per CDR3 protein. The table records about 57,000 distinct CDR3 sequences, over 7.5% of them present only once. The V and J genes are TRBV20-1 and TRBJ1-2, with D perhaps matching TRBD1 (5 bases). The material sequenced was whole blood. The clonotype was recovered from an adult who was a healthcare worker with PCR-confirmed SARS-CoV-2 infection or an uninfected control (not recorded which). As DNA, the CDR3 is TGCAGTGCTCGACCACCAGGAGGGGCCAGCTATGGCTACACCTTC. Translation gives CSARPPGGASYGYTF.